The entry below describes one T cell receptor (beta chain). The target antigen is unknown. CDR1 and CDR2 from the germline V gene are SEHNR and FQNEAQ (reference sequence). This CDR3 is built from 16 residues. The V segment lost 4 bases and the J segment 2 bases; nucleotides outside the gene matches: 10. The data derive from a study of shared clonotypes between healthy human individuals. Overall study findings and caveats: Sampling involved blood alone; tissue repertoires likely differ.

Under the authors' procedure: Junction-only immunoSEQ sequences carried no quality scores, so filtering differed. Profiled with immunoSEQ multiplex PCR; TCRdb holds only in-frame clones, not every one. V and J calls and clone size follow that table, whereas D and trimming were derived from the DNA. The data contain approximately 840,000 clones, 96% of them singletons. Selected positively for CCR7 and CD45RO-negative, naive CD8 cells excluded terminally differentiated effector memory CD45RA+ cells. Within Nashville, Tennessee resided all donors, each a Caucasian adult. The chain joins TRBV7-9 to TRBJ2-7; 8 bases fit TRBD2. The TCR sequence derives from a young man in good health. Material for sequencing was naive CD8+ T cells sorted from blood. CDR3 nucleotides: TGTGCCAGCAGCTCCGTTGAGGCGGGAGGACCCTACGAGCAGTACTTC. This sequence encodes CASSSVEAGGPYEQYF.